Here is one T cell receptor beta chain with its context. The target of this receptor is not known. No per-base quality is available; no much larger clone lies one base away. The germline ends are 6 bases apart after V is trimmed by 4 bases and J by 0 bases. The CDR1 and CDR2 encoded by the germline V gene are MRHNA and SNTAGT. The CDR3 runs 13 residues from the cysteine to the phenylalanine. CDR3 DNA is the only sequence kept; it has 39 bases, read in frame from the first base. The TCR beta CDR3 regions were amplified from the RNA transcripts. The TCR CDR3 was subjected to a first round of RT-PCR using the HTBI primer set and the Qiagen OneStep RT-PCR kit. The libraries were constructed in a second round of multiplex PCR and then size-selected and purified. Paired-end sequencing of the libraries was performed with 100 bp reads on an Illumina HiSeq2000. The original pipeline was this. SOAPnuke was used to process the raw data, throwing out any read that contained adapters or uncalled bases, had a mean Phred below 15, or lacked an exact constant-primer or identifier match. COPE v1.2.5 was used to merge the high-quality paired reads, and each unique nucleotide sequence was defined as a clonotype. MiTCR v1.1 was used to align the clonotypes against IMGT TRBV, TRBD and TRBJ reference segments. Analysis was restricted to V-J combinations with a frequency above 0.0001, which covered just over 98% of repertoires. A TCS score was defined as the ratio between F50 (clonal expansion) and ExV (chaos), using BLOSUM62-based TCRdist between CDR3 peptides within each V-J. Welch's t-statistics and random forest reduced 500 to 550 V-J features to 10 to 15, which were used in a naive Bayes classifier (R e1071). The public reads were run again by TCRdb, first through fastp at Q25 and then through MiXCR, and only productive beta chains were kept. Every entry covers one CDR3 protein and lists the most common genes and DNA from its rows. Clone size and V and J calls follow TCRdb, not the original study. This sample lists approximately 520,000 distinct CDR3 sequences; 20% were detected once. Of the sample, 26% falls within the top ten clones.

This entry belongs to a study of T cells in Graves' hyperthyroidism and ophthalmopathy (dated by TCRdb to the late 2010s). Regarding the complete study: Peripheral blood was collected at initial diagnosis, before any treatment. TCR V-J signatures able to tell the groups apart were searched for in a discovery cohort of 90 to 100 patients, of whom more than 40 had Graves' ophthalmopathy and about 55 had stable Graves' hyperthyroidism. Prospective prediction of ophthalmopathy was tested in an independent validation cohort consisting of some 18 hyperthyroidism patients and over 15 patients who later progressed to ophthalmopathy. The roughly 100 discovery patients were divided at random into training and test sets in a 7:3 ratio. In about 6 Graves' hyperthyroidism patients, the study also compared T-cell repertoires from thyroid tissue with T-cell repertoires from blood. Once sampling was done, hyperthyroidism patients were given methimazole at a starting dose of 30 mg daily, whereas ophthalmopathy patients were given high-dose intravenous methylprednisolone. TCR Vbeta CDR3 sequencing of 130 to 150 peripheral blood samples (fewer than 45 ophthalmopathy, roughly 74 hyperthyroidism and about 17 progressor patients) is reported in the paper.

A patient counted as having stable Graves' hyperthyroidism if no progression to ophthalmopathy occurred over 18 months of follow-up. Hyperthyroidism patients were newly diagnosed, with disease duration under 2 months, and aged 18 to 65 years. Any patient with an uncontrolled infection, another autoimmune disease, pregnancy or lactation was excluded. Clinical symptoms, serum thyroxine and TRAb, thyroid ultrasound, and orbital computed tomography formed the basis for the diagnoses. PBMCs were separated from 10 ml of fresh peripheral blood using Ficoll-Paque density gradient centrifugation. Total RNA was extracted using Trizol reagent, and RNA quality was assessed on an Agilent 2100 Bioanalyzer. On the study overall, not on this receptor specifically: Sample size was not statistically predetermined, and investigators were not blinded to group allocation. In cross-validation, a model built on a 13 V-J signature told ophthalmopathy apart from stable hyperthyroidism with roughly 87% sensitivity and roughly 83% specificity, and in testing the same model reached 80%/75%. In validation, the model predicted progression to ophthalmopathy a median of roughly 6.1 months before onset, with about 64% sensitivity and almost 75% specificity. Blood samples also contained most of the expanded thyroid clonotypes (frequency above 0.001), which suggests that blood repertoires may reflect thyroid immune responses.

The sample was blood. This TCR was recovered from a man aged 18 to 29 with Graves' hyperthyroidism. The chain links TRBV6-4 with TRBJ1-2; the D gene remains uncertain. CDR3 region: CASSVRTNYGYTF. The nucleotides read TGTGCCAGCAGTGTTAGGACTAACTATGGCTACACCTTC.